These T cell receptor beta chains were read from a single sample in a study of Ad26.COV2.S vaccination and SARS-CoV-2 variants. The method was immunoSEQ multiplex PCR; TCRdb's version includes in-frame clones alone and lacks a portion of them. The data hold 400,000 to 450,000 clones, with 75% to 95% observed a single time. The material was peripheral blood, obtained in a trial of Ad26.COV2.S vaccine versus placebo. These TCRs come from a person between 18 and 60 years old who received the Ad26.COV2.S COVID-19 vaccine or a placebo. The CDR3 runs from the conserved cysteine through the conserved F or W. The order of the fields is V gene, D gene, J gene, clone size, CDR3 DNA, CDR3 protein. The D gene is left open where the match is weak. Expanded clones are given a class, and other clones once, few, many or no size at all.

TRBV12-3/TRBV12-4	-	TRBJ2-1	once	TGTGCCAGCAGTTTTGGGGCAGGTACAGAGCAGTTCTTC	CASSFGAGTEQFF
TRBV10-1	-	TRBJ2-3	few	TGCGCCAGCTCAGGGGCGGGAGAACCGGCAGATACGCAGTATTTT	CASSGAGEPADTQYF
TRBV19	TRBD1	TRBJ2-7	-	TGTGCCAGTAGTACCACAGGGGGCTACGAGCAGTACTTC	CASSTTGGYEQYF
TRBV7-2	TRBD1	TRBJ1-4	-	TGTGCCAGCAGCTTAGGGCGGGACAGGCGCGCAACTAATGAAAAACTGTTTTTT	CASSLGRDRRATNEKLFF
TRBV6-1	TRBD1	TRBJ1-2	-	TGTGCCAGCAGTGCCGGGACAGGGGGCGATAACTATGGCTACACCTTC	CASSAGTGGDNYGYTF
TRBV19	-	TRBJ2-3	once	TGTGCCAGTAGACTCCGGGACTCCACAGATACGCAGTATTTT	CASRLRDSTDTQYF
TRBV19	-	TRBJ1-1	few	TGTGCCAGTAAAAGGGGGGCTGCTGCGAATTTGAACACTGAAGCTTTCTTT	CASKRGAAANLNTEAFF
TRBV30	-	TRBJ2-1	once	TGTGCCTGGTCTGAGGGTTTCAGAAATGAGCAGTTCTTC	CAWSEGFRNEQFF
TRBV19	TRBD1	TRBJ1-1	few	TGTGCCAGTACCCGAGGGGGCCCGGATGTTCCTGAAGCTTTCTTT	CASTRGGPDVPEAFF
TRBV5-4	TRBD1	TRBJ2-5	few	TGTGCCAGCAGCCGACAGGGTTCAGCAGAGACCCAGTACTTC	CASSRQGSAETQYF
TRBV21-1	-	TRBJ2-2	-	TGTGCCAGCAGCAAATTGAGCAGGTATTGGGTGAACACCGGGGAGCTGTTTTTT	CASSKLSRYWVNTGELFF
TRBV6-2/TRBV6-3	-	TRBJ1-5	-	TGTGCCAGCAGTTACGGGTGGAGTTCGCCCCAGCATTTT	CASSYGWSSPQHF
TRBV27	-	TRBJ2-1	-	TGTGCCAGCAGTTCTCACCATGCGGGGAGATCCTACAATGAGCAGTTCTTC	CASSSHHAGRSYNEQFF
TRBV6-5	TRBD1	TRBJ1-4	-	TGTGCCAGCAGAACGGGACAGGTTAATGAAAAACTGTTTTTT	CASRTGQVNEKLFF
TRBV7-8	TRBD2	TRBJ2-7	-	TGTGCCAGCAGCTTAGGACTAGCGATCTACGAGCAGTACTTC	CASSLGLAIYEQYF
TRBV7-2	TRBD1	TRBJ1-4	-	TGTGCCAGCAGCCTAGGGGGGACAGGTGAAAAACTGTTTTTT	CASSLGGTGEKLFF
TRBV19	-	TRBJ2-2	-	TGTGCCAGTAGTATAGGATTGGCCGGGGAGCTGTTTTTT	CASSIGLAGELFF
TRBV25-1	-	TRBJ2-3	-	TGTGCCAGCAGTCCCGAGTTCCCACGCACAGATACGCAGTATTTT	CASSPEFPRTDTQYF
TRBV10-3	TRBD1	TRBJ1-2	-	TGTGCCATCACGTCGGGACAGACCTATGGCTACACCTTC	CAITSGQTYGYTF
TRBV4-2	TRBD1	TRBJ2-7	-	TGTGCCAGCAGCCAAGAGGCAGGGGGCACCTACGAGCAGTACTTC	CASSQEAGGTYEQYF
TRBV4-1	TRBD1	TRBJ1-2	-	TGCGCCAGCAGCCAACAGACAGGGATTGGGTATGGCTACACCTTC	CASSQQTGIGYGYTF
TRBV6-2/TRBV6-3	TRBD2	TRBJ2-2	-	TGTGCCAGCAGTTACCCAGGACTAGCGGGGAACACCGGGGAGCTGTTTTTT	CASSYPGLAGNTGELFF
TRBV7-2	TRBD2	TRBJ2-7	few	TGTGCCAGCAGCTTAACGGGAGGGCACCAGGACGAGCAGTACTTC	CASSLTGGHQDEQYF
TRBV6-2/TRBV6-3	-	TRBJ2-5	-	TGTGCCAGCAGTTCCCTAGGGGAGACCCAGTACTTC	CASSSLGETQYF
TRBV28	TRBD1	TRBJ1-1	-	TGTGCCAGCAGTCCCGGGACAGGGGACACTGAAGCTTTCTTT	CASSPGTGDTEAFF
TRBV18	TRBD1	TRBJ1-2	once	TGTGCCAGCTCACCAAACGTCCTGACAGGGGCTAACTATGGCTACACCTTC	CASSPNVLTGANYGYTF
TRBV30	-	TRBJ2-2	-	TGTGCCTGGAGTGCTCCGACTAGTAGGTTCGGGGAGCTGTTTTTT	CAWSAPTSRFGELFF
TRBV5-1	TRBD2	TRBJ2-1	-	TGCGCCAGCAGCTCCACTAGCGGTAGGGACGGTGAGCAGTTCTTC	CASSSTSGRDGEQFF
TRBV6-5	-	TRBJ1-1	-	TGTGCCAGCAGTTTAACCGGGGAGAACACTGAAGCTTTCTTT	CASSLTGENTEAFF
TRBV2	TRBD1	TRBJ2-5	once	TGTGCCAGCAGTGCCCGACAGGGTATGGAGACCCAGTACTTC	CASSARQGMETQYF
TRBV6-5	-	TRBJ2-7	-	TGTGCCAGCAGTTACTCTTTTAGTCGGAGCTCCTACGAGCAGTACTTC	CASSYSFSRSSYEQYF